What follows are 9 T cell receptor beta chains derived from one specimen sequenced in a study of cytomegalovirus exposure and HLA in healthy donors. 13 Jbeta primers and 60 Vbeta primers were used for the PCR. Sequenced by immunoSEQ multiplex PCR; TCRdb stores in-frame clones only, minus some. The table lists under 200,000 clones, roughly 85% of them singletons. Sequencing was carried out using PBMCs. Source of these receptors: a man between 40 and 49 years old in good health and CMV-seronegative.

The gene calls are TRBV9 and TRBJ2-2; 7 bases match TRBD2. Looked up from germline, CDR1 is SGDLS and CDR2 is YYNGEE. V gave up 0 bases and J gave up 0 bases; unmatched junction bases: 2. The CDR3 has 16 residues. This chain's CDR3 is CASSVGLAANTGELFF. The DNA of the CDR3 is TGTGCCAGCAGCGTAGGGCTAGCGGCGAACACCGGGGAGCTGTTTTTT. Combining the CDR3 with reference TRBV9 and TRBJ2-2 gives the whole variable domain DSGVTQTPKHLITATGQRVTLRCSPRSGDLSVYWYQQSLDQGLQFLIQYYNGEERAKGNILERFSAQQFPDLHSELNLSSLELGDSALYFCASSVGLAANTGELFFGEGSRLTVL.

The rearrangement uses TRBV7-2 and TRBJ2-5; 10 bases are a match to TRBD2. V lost 9 bases and J lost 2; bases outside the gene matches: 9. Germline-derived CDR1 and CDR2 are SGHTA and FQGNSA. The CDR3 covers 15 residues. Here the CDR3 reads CASRSRTSGQETQYF. The CDR3 DNA sequence: TGTGCCAGTCGCTCCCGGACTAGCGGACAAGAGACCCAGTACTTC.

This chain connects TRBV27 to TRBJ1-1; D call uncertain. CDR3 length equals 13 residues. V was trimmed by 3 bases and J by 4 bases, leaving 9 bases between them. Germline-derived CDR1 and CDR2 are MNHEY and SMNVEV (reference sequence). CDR3 loop: CASSFGGITEAFF. CDR3 sequence (DNA): TGTGCCAGCAGTTTCGGCGGGATCACTGAAGCTTTCTTT.

The V gene is TRBV27, the J gene TRBJ2-7, with 9 bases that match TRBD1. Germline-derived CDR1 and CDR2 are MNHEY and SMNVEV (reference sequence). The CDR3 has 15 residues. J lost 4 bases, V lost 10 bases, and 14 bases had no gene match. In DNA form, the CDR3 reads TGTGCCACAGCTGCCTGGGGGACAGGGATATACGAGCAGTACTTC. Translating it yields CATAAWGTGIYEQYF.

The chain uses TRBV6-5 and TRBJ2-7, with 12 positions matching TRBD1. Trimming took 2 bases from V and 7 from J; bases not matched to a gene: 9. CDR1 MNHEY and CDR2 SVGAGI come from the germline V gene. CDR3 size: 16 residues. CDR3 protein: CASSYSGTGGGGEQYF. The CDR3 bases are TGTGCCAGCAGTTACAGTGGGACAGGGGGCGGAGGAGAGCAGTACTTC.

This clone has more than one count but fewer than ten. The gene calls are TRBV2 and TRBJ2-3; 11 positions match TRBD2. CDR3 length equals 14 residues. Looked up from germline, CDR1 is SNHLY and CDR2 is FYNNEI. V gave up 8 bases and J gave up 2 bases; unmatched junction bases: 3. Here the CDR3 reads CASGSGRVTDTQYF. The DNA for the CDR3 is TGTGCCAGCGGTAGCGGGAGGGTCACAGATACGCAGTATTTT.

This chain connects TRBV9 to TRBJ1-1, with 8 bases that match TRBD1. Trimming cost V 0 bases and J 2 bases; bases outside gene matches: 6. The CDR3 runs to 16 residues. Looked up from germline, CDR1 is SGDLS and CDR2 is YYNGEE. The CDR3 DNA is TGTGCCAGCAGCGTAGACGGCAGGGGGCGTAACACTGAAGCTTTCTTT. Its protein is CASSVDGRGRNTEAFF.

The chain combines TRBV27 with TRBJ2-3; TRBD2 aligns across 7 bases. CDR3 length: 17 residues. From germline, CDR1 is MNHEY and CDR2 SMNVEV (reference sequence). The ends lost 6 bases at V and 2 bases at J; junction bases unmatched: 14. CDR3 nucleotides: TGTGCCAGCAGGCCTAGGTGGGGACTAATAAACACAGATACGCAGTATTTT. This codes for CASRPRWGLINTDTQYF.

V and J are TRBV14 and TRBJ2-2; D perhaps matches TRBD1 (5 bases). Germline assignment: CDR1 SGHDN and CDR2 FVKESK. The V end was cut by 5 bases, the J end by 4 bases, with 14 bases between. The CDR3 has 15 residues. The CDR3 region is CASSTRWGGTGELFF. The CDR3 DNA sequence: TGTGCCAGCAGCACCCGGTGGGGCGGCACCGGGGAGCTGTTTTTT. The variable domain in full, completed from reference TRBV14 and TRBJ2-2, reads EAGVTQFPSHSVIEKGQTVTLRCDPISGHDNLYWYRRVMGKEIKFLLHFVKESKQDESGMPNNRFLAERTGGTYSTLKVQPAELEDSGVYFCASSTRWGGTGELFFGEGSRLTVL.